These T cell receptor beta chains were read from a single sample in a study of beta chain features in type 1 diabetes. The table came from immunoSEQ multiplex PCR; TCRdb's copy has only in-frame clones and leaves some out. The sample consists of about 660,000 clones, more than 13% of them appearing once. Sample: naive CD4+ T cells from blood. These receptors came from a man between 18 and 35 years old with type 1 diabetes. Both conserved end residues are part of each CDR3. The D gene is left open where the match is weak. A row's size may be missing; if present it is once, few, many or a size class.

>TRBJ2-2|TRBD2|few|TRBV6-5
TGTGCCAGCTCCTCAGCGGGAGGCACCGGGGAGCTGTTTTTT
CASSSAGGTGELFF
>TRBJ2-1|TRBD1|.|TRBV28
TGTGCCAGCAGTTCGACCGGGACAGGTCAGTTCTTC
CASSSTGTGQFF
>TRBJ1-1|TRBD1|.|TRBV7-9
TGTGCCAGCAGCTGGGACAGGGGGCGGGGCACTGAAGCTTTCTTT
CASSWDRGRGTEAFF
>TRBJ1-1|.|.|TRBV5-1
TGCGCCAGCAGCCCCGGGACGGTGTACACTGAAGCTTTCTTT
CASSPGTVYTEAFF
>TRBJ1-1|.|few|TRBV29-1
TGCAGCGTTGAGTTCCCCCAGGTAGAAGCTTTCTTT
CSVEFPQVEAFF
>TRBJ2-1|TRBD2|.|TRBV5-6
TGTGCCAGCAGCTTGCAACTAGCGGGATATAATGAGCAGTTCTTC
CASSLQLAGYNEQFF
>TRBJ2-7|TRBD2|.|TRBV5-1
TGCGCCAGCAGCCCGGCCCAGAAGGTAGCGGGCCTTCGGGAGCAGTACTTC
CASSPAQKVAGLREQYF
>TRBJ2-3|.|few|TRBV7-9
TGTGCCAGCAGTGGCGAAGATACGCAGTATTTT
CASSGEDTQYF
>TRBJ1-2|.|few|TRBV30
TGTGCCTGGAGTGTACCGAGCCATGGCTACACCTTC
CAWSVPSHGYTF
>TRBJ2-4|.|few|TRBV6-5
TGTGCCAGCAGTGGAGGCGAAAACATTCAGTACTTC
CASSGGENIQYF
>TRBJ1-2|.|few|TRBV30
TGTGCCTGGAGTGCAGCAGGGGCCACTGGCTACACCTTC
CAWSAAGATGYTF
>TRBJ1-5|.|.|TRBV7-2
TGTGCCAGCTCTGCGGGGGGTCAGCCCCAGCATTTT
CASSAGGQPQHF
>TRBJ2-7|.|.|TRBV18
TGTGCCAGCTCACCGCTGGACTACGCCTACGAGCAGTACTTC
CASSPLDYAYEQYF
>TRBJ2-3|.|.|TRBV7-6
TGTGCCAGCAGCTTCACGGGAATTAGAGATACGCAGTATTTT
CASSFTGIRDTQYF
>TRBJ2-3|TRBD2|few|TRBV10-2
TGCGCCAGCGTAGCGGGAACTAGCACAGATACGCAGTATTTT
CASVAGTSTDTQYF
>TRBJ2-1|TRBD1|.|TRBV9
TGTGCCAGCAGCGTAGCTCAAAGACAGGGAATACTAGAAACCTACAATGAGCAGTTCTTC
CASSVAQRQGILETYNEQFF
>TRBJ1-5|.|.|TRBV7-2
TGTGCCAGCAGCTTAATGGATCAGCCCCAGCATTTT
CASSLMDQPQHF
>TRBJ1-1|.|.|TRBV7-3
TGTGCCAGCAGCCTCACAGGTCCGGGCACTGAAGCTTTCTTT
CASSLTGPGTEAFF
>TRBJ1-4|TRBD1|.|TRBV7-2
TGTGCCAGCAGCCCCGGACAGGGGAATAATGAAAAACTGTTTTTT
CASSPGQGNNEKLFF
>TRBJ1-5|.|.|TRBV4-3
TGCGCCAGCAGCCAGACTTGGCTGAGGGGAGGGAATCAGCCCCAGCATTTT
CASSQTWLRGGNQPQHF
>TRBJ2-1|.|.|TRBV30
TGTGCCTGGAGTAGCTGGGCCGGCAATGAGCAGTTCTTC
CAWSSWAGNEQFF
>TRBJ1-1|.|.|TRBV5-1
TGCGCCAGCAGGTCAGGCCCCACCGGGATATCGACTGAAGCTTTCTTT
CASRSGPTGISTEAFF
>TRBJ2-7|.|few|TRBV9
TGTGCCAGCAGCGTCAGGGGCGACTCCTACGAGCAGTACTTC
CASSVRGDSYEQYF
>TRBJ1-1|.|few|TRBV30
TGTGCCTGGCGGTGGGACACTGAAGCTTTCTTT
CAWRWDTEAFF
>TRBJ2-1|TRBD2|few|TRBV5-6
TGTGCCAGTCTGCCGGGACTAAAGAATGAGCAGTTCTTC
CASLPGLKNEQFF
>TRBJ1-5|.|few|TRBV28
TGTGCCAGCAGTTGGGACAGCAATCAGCCCCAGCATTTT
CASSWDSNQPQHF
>TRBJ1-4|TRBD1|.|TRBV6-5
TGTGCCAGCAGAACAGGGGGATTCGGGGAAAAACTGTTTTTT
CASRTGGFGEKLFF
>TRBJ2-7|.|.|TRBV10-3
TGTGCCATCAGTGACGGGGGACGTACCTACGAGCAGTACTTC
CAISDGGRTYEQYF
>TRBJ2-7|TRBD2|few|TRBV6-5
TGTGCCAGCAGAGCGGGACTAGCTAACTACGAGCAGTACTTC
CASRAGLANYEQYF
>TRBJ2-1|TRBD2|.|TRBV10-3
TGTGCGGCTAGCGGGGGGGCGGAGAATGAGCAGTTCTTC
CAASGGAENEQFF
>TRBJ2-4|.|.|TRBV27
TGTGCCAGCAGAAATTACAGGGACGCCAAAAACATTCAGTACTTC
CASRNYRDAKNIQYF
>TRBJ1-2|.|few|TRBV13
TGTGCCAGCAGCCCGCCGGGACAAGAGACTTCTGGCTACACCTTC
CASSPPGQETSGYTF
>TRBJ1-2|.|.|TRBV28
TGTGCCAGCGGGACCGGGACTGGAGGGGGCTACACCTTC
CASGTGTGGGYTF
>TRBJ2-1|.|.|TRBV29-1
TGCAGCGGTTCCCGGGGTAGCTCCTACAATGAGCAGTTCTTC
CSGSRGSSYNEQFF
>TRBJ2-1|TRBD1|.|TRBV5-1
TGCGCCAGCAGCTTTGACAGGGGTGGGGAGCAGTTCTTC
CASSFDRGGEQFF
>TRBJ2-5|.|.|TRBV10-3
TGTGCCATCAGTGAGTCCGACAGATTAGAGCAAGAGACCCAGTACTTC
CAISESDRLEQETQYF
>TRBJ2-3|.|.|TRBV5-1
TGCGCCAGCAGCTTGGATAGCGCCAGGGATACGCAGTATTTT
CASSLDSARDTQYF